This TCR beta chain was profiled in a study of T cells in women clearing cervical HPV infection. Background on the study: Cases: HPV16-related CIN3 or worse on histology, a couple of invasive cancers. Whole-study findings and limits: TRBV6-7 abundance was lower in cases than controls (roughly 0.12% versus 0.15%). Combining TCR richness with V gene abundances gave approximately 0.8 AUC.

TCRdb's copy holds only in-frame clones and misses some; the assay was immunoSEQ multiplex PCR. Its table lists tens of thousands of clones. Note on this clone: Its antigen remains unidentified. The read finishes 3 residues shy of the CDR3 end, and the germline J gene is used to complete it.

This CDR3 spans 15 amino acids. CDR1 is MDHEN, CDR2 SYDVKM, per germline. Trimming took 5 bases from V and 3 from J; bases not matched to a gene: 9. HPV was found by MY09/MY11 PCR and dot-blot genotyping. The chain uses TRBV28 and TRBJ2-7; 8 nucleotides line up with TRBD1. This receptor was taken from a woman aged 18-70 years with a cervical HPV16 infection that either progressed to CIN3+ or cleared (not recorded which). Sequenced: blood buffy coat. The chain's CDR3 is CASSRPGGTVYEQYF. The sequenced part of the CDR3 DNA is TGTGCCAGCAGTCGCCCAGGGGGCACGGTCTACGAG.